This T cell receptor (beta chain) stems from a study of T cell responses to AZD1222 COVID-19 vaccine. Germline CDR1 MNHEY, CDR2 SMNVEV (reference sequence). This CDR3 is built from 15 residues. The V gene end was trimmed by 3 bases and the J gene end by 5 bases; junction bases not matched to a gene: 5. Sequenced by immunoSEQ multiplex PCR; TCRdb stores in-frame clones only, minus some. The table shows roughly 140,000 clones, with around 95% occurring only once. The receptor was isolated from an adult in good health. The J gene is TRBJ1-1, the V gene TRBV27; 11 positions agree with TRBD1. Material: peripheral blood, obtained on day 0 of AZD1222 vaccination. CDR3 nucleotides: TGTGCCAGCAGTTTCGGACAGGGGGCGGGGACTGAAGCTTTCTTT. This translates into CASSFGQGAGTEAFF.